This TCR beta chain came from a study of regulatory T cells in long-lasting Graves disease. The overall study: The term persistent Graves' disease signified upward of 5 years on antithyroid drugs with positive TSH receptor antibodies.

Broader study findings: Persistent Graves' cases showed lower TCR diversity than newly diagnosed cases.

For this clonotype: The antigen is unknown.

Time point specified: persistent/refractory GD, antithyroid drugs over 5 years with positive TRAb. Following extraction of RNA from PBMCs, that RNA was used to make the TCR library. Each of the patients was recruited from an endocrinology department situated in Xi'an, China. Sequencing libraries for TCR beta were prepared with iRepertoire HTBI primers and Arm-PCR of CDR3 regions. TCRdb re-analysed the multiplex PCR reads in MiXCR, keeping a single row per CDR3 protein. The table has under 450,000 distinct CDR3 sequences, roughly 24% seen once. The germline V gene encodes CDR1 ENHRY and CDR2 SYGVKD. Deletions cut 4 bases from V and 3 bases from J, with 10 bases between. The CDR3 runs to 13 residues.

This receptor was taken from a woman aged 35 to 49 with Graves disease. This sample comprised peripheral blood mononuclear cells (PBMCs), obtained when the disease was refractory, from a patient treated with antithyroid drugs. The gene calls are TRBV10-3 and TRBJ2-7; D is ambiguous. The CDR3 DNA follows: TGTGCCATCAGTGCGGCCCCGGGCTACGAGCAGTACTTC. Protein product: CAISAAPGYEQYF.